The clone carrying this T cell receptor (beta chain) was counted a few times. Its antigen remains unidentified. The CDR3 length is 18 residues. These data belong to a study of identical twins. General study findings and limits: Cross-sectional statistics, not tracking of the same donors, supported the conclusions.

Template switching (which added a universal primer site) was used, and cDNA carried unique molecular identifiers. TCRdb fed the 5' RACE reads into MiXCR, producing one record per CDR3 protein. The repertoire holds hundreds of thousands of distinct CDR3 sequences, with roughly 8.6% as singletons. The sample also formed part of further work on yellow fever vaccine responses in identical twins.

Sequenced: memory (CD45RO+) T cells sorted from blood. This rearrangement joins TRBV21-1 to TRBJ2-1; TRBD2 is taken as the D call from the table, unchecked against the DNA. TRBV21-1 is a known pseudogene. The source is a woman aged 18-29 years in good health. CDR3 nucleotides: TGTGCCAGTAGAGGACTAGCGGGAGAGCCCCAACAATACAATGAGCAGTTCTTC. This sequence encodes CASRGLAGEPQQYNEQFF.